This T cell receptor beta chain was sequenced in a study of blood T cell repertoires in COVID-19. Study context: PBMCs, B-cell-depleted T cells, or T cells were the source of the cDNA or gDNA that made up the material.

In the source study's methods: Estimates of nucleated cell counts were drawn from the amplification of reference gene primers. Produced via immunoSEQ multiplex PCR; TCRdb's table is partial and in-frame only. V, J and clone size are taken as reported in that table, and D and trimming were inferred from the DNA itself. The sample holds some 400,000 clones, 90% to 95% seen once. Germline values: CDR1 SGDLS, CDR2 YYNGEE. This CDR3 comprises 15 residues. Trimming cost V 2 bases and J 1 base, with 10 bases left between them. Self-reported history from a screening survey and questionnaire set each donor's cohort. A COVID-19 case had been met by exposed participants during the 2 weeks before study entry.

The clonotype was recovered from a woman between 35 and 50 years old who had been exposed to COVID-19. The V gene is TRBV9, the J gene TRBJ1-5; D is unclear. The source material was PBMCs or T cells enriched from blood (not recorded which). The CDR3 DNA reads as TGTGCCAGCAGCGTTGGTACGAGAAGCAATCAGCCCCAGCATTTT. It yields the protein CASSVGTRSNQPQHF.